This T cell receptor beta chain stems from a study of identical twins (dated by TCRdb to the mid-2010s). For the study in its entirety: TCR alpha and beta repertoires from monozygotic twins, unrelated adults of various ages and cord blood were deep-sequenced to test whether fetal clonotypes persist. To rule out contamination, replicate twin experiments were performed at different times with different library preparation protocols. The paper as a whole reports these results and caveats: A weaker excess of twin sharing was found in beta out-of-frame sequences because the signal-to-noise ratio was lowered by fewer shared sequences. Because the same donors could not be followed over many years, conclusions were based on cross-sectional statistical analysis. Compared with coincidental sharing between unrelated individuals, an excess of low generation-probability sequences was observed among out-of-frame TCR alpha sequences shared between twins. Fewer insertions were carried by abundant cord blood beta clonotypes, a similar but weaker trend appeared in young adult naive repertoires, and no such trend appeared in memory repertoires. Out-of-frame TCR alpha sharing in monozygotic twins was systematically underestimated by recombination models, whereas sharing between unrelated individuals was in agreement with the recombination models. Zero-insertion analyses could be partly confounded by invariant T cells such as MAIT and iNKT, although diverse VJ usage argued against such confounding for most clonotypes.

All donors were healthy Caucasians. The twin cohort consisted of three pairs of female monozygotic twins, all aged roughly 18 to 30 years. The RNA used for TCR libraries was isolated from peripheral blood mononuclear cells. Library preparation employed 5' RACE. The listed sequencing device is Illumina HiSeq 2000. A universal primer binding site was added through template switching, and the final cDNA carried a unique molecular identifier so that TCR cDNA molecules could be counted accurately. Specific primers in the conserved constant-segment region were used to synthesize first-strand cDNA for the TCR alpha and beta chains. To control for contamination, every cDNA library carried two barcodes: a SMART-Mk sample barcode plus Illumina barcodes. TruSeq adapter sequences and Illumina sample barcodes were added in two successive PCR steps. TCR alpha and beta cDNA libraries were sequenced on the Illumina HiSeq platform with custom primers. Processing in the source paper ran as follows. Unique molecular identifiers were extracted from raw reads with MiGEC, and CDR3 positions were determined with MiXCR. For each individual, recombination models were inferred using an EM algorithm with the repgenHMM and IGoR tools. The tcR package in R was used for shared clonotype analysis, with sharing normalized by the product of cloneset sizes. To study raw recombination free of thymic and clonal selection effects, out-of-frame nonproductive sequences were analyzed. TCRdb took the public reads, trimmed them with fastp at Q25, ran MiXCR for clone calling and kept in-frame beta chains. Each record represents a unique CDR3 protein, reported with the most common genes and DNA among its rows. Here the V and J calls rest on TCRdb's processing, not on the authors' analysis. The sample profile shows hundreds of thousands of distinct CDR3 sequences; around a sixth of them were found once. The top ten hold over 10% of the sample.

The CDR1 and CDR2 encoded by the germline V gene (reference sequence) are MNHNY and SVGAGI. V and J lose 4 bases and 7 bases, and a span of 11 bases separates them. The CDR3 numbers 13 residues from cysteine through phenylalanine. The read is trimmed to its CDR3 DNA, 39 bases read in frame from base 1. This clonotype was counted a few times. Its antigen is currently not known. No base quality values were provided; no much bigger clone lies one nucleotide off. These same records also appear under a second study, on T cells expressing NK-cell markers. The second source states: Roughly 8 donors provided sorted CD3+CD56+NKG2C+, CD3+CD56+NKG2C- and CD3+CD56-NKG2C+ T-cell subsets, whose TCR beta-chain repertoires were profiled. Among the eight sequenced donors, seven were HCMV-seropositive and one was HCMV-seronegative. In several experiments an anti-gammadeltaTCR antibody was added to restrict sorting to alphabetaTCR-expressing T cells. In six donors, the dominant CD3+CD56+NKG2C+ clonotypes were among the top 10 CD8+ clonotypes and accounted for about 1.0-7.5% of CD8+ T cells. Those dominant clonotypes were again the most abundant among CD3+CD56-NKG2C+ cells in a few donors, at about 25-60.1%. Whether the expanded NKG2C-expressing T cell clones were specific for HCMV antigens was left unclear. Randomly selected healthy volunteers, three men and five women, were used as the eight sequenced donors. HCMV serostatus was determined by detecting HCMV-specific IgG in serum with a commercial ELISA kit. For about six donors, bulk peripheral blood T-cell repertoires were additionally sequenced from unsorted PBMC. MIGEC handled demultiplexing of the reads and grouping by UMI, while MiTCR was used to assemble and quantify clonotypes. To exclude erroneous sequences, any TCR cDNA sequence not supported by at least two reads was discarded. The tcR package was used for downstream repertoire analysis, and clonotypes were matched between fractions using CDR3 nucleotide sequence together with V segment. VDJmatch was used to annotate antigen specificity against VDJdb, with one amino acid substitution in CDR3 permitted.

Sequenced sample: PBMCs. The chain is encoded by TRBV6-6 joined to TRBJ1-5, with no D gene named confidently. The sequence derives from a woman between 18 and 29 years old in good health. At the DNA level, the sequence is TGTGCCAGCAGTTCACGCCCTGAGCAGCCCCAGCATTTT. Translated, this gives CASSSRPEQPQHF.